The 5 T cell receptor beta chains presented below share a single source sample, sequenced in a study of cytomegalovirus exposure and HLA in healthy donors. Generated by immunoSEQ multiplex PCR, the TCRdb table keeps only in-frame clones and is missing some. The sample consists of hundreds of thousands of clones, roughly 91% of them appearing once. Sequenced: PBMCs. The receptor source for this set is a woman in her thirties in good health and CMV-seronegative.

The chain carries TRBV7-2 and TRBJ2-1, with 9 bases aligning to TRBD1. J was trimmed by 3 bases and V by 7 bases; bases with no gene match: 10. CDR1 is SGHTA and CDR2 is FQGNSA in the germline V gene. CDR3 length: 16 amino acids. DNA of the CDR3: TGTGCCAGCACCCCAAGACCGGGACAGGGCTACAATGAGCAGTTCTTC. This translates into CASTPRPGQGYNEQFF.

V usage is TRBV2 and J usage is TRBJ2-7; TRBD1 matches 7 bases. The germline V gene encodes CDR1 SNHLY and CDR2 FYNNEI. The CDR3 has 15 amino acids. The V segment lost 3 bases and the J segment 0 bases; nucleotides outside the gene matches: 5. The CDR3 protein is CASSEGAGGSYEQYF. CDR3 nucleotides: TGTGCCAGCAGTGAGGGGGCAGGGGGCTCCTACGAGCAGTACTTC.

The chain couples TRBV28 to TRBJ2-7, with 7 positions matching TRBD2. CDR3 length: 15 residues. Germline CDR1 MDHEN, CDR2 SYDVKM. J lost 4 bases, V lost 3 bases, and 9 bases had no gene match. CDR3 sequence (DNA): TGTGCCAGCAGTTTTAACGGGCCGGGGGGTTACGAGCAGTACTTC. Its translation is CASSFNGPGGYEQYF.

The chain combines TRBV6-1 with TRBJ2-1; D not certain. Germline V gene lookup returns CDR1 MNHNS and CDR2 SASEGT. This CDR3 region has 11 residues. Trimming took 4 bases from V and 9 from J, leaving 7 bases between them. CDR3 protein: CASSAEFEQFF. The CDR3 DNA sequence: TGTGCCAGCAGTGCTGAGTTTGAGCAGTTCTTC.

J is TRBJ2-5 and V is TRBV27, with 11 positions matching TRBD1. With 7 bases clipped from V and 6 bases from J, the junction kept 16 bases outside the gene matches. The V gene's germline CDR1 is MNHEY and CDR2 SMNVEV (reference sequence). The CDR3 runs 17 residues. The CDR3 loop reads CASKKGQGGAFGQTQYF. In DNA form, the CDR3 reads TGTGCCAGCAAAAAGGGACAGGGGGGGGCCTTTGGCCAGACCCAGTACTTC.